This TCR beta chain is drawn from a study of OX40 agonist ivuxolimab in advanced cancers. Study outcomes and limitations: At 0.1 to 3.0 mg/kg, clonal expansion of CD4+ and CD8+ blood T cells had occurred by week 6.

Measured with immunoSEQ multiplex PCR; TCRdb has only the in-frame clones, and not every one. The sample comprises almost 70,000 clones, about 90% of which are singletons, and about 11% rests with the top ten. Note on this clone: Its antigen is not identified.

The clonotype comes from an adult with an advanced solid tumor such as melanoma, head and neck, liver or kidney cancer. This material consisted of CD4+ or CD8+ T cells sorted from blood, taken in a trial of the OX40 agonist ivuxolimab.

The CDR3 coding sequence is TGTGCCAGCAGTTACGCAGCGGGAGGGAGTCCTCGCGAGCAGTACTTC. Amino acid sequence: CASSYAAGGSPREQYF. V usage is TRBV6-6 and J usage is TRBJ2-7, with TRBD2 matching 10 bases. There are 16 residues in the CDR3. Germline-derived CDR1 and CDR2 are MNHNY and SVGAGI (reference sequence). Trimming removed 2 bases from V and 6 bases from J; junction bases left unmatched: 10.